The entry below describes one T cell receptor beta chain. These data come from a study of T cells in Graves' hyperthyroidism and ophthalmopathy. Germline V gives CDR1 SEHNR, CDR2 FQNEAQ (reference sequence). The CDR3 covers 14 residues. Trimming cost V 4 bases and J 2 bases, with 10 bases left between them. Amplified TCR beta CDR3 regions derived from RNA transcripts. First-round RT-PCR of the TCR CDR3 relied on the HTBI primer set. TCRdb reprocessed the multiplex PCR reads with MiXCR, giving one entry per CDR3 protein. The table has 620,000 or so distinct CDR3 sequences, more than 14% seen once. The chain carries TRBV7-9 and TRBJ2-3; the D gene is possibly TRBD2 (6 bases). The sequence was obtained from a woman aged 50 to 60 with Graves' ophthalmopathy. Specimen: blood. Written as DNA, the CDR3 is TGTGCCAGCAGCTCAAGGGACTTCACAGATACGCAGTATTTT. Translated: CASSSRDFTDTQYF.